The T cell receptor beta chain under discussion was sequenced for a study of CD8 T cells in ankylosing spondylitis. Study-wide results and limits: CD8+ cells made up the disease-linked clones, which were relatively rare in peripheral blood. There was a TCR beta motif, made of several highly homologous variants, that appeared characteristic of ankylosing spondylitis blood.

Quantitative barcoded 5'-RACE was used to prepare TCR beta libraries. TCRdb ran MiXCR on the 5' RACE reads and lists one entry per CDR3 protein. The sample includes 200,000 to 250,000 distinct CDR3 sequences, around 7.9% of them seen just once. As concerns this clonotype: Its antigen is unknown.

V dropped 0 bases and J dropped 8 bases, with 28 bases sitting between them. This CDR3 spans 19 amino acids. Germline CDR1 reads DFQATT; CDR2 reads SNEGSKA (reference sequence). The TCR originated in a male donor with ankylosing spondylitis. Source material: blood, either unsorted or a sorted T cell fraction (not recorded which). The chain uses TRBV20-1 and TRBJ1-4; a weak D match, TRBD1 (5 bases). CDR3 region: CSARDPLGQTSVVGEKLFF. The CDR3 DNA reads TGCAGTGCTAGAGACCCACTTGGACAAACATCCGTCGTAGGCGAAAAACTGTTTTTT.